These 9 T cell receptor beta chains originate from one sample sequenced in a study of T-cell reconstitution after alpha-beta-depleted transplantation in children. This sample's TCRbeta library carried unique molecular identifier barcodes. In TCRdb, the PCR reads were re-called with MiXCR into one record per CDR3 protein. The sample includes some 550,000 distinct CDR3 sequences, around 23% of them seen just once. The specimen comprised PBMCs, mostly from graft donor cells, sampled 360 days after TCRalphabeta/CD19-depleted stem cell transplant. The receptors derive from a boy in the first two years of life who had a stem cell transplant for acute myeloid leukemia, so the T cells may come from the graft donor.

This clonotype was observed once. The CDR3 bases are TGTGCCAGCAGTTTAATCGCGGACAGCTCCTACGAGCAGTACTTC. It codes for CASSLIADSSYEQYF. V and J are TRBV28 and TRBJ2-7; D is perhaps TRBD1 (6 bases). CDR1 is MDHEN, CDR2 SYDVKM, per germline. The CDR3 is 15 residues long. V lost 2 bases and J lost 0, with 11 bases in between.

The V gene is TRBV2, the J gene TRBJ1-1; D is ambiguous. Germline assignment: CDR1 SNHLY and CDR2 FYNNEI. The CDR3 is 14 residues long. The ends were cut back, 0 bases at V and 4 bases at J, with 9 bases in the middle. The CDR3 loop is CASSEAGEGTEAFF. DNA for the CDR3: TGTGCCAGCAGTGAAGCTGGGGAGGGCACTGAAGCTTTCTTT.

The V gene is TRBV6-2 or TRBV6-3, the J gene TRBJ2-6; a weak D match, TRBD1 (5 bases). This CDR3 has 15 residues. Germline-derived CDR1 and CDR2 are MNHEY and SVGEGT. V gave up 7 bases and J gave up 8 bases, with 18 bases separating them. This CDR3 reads CASINPPAGTNVLTF. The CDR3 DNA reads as TGTGCCAGCATTAACCCCCCCGCAGGGACCAACGTCCTGACTTTC.

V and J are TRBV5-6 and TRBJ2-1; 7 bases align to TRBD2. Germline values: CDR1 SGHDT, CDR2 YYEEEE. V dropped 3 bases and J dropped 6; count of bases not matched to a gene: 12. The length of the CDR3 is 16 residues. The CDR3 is CASSWGGGGRVNEQFF. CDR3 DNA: TGTGCCAGCAGCTGGGGTGGGGGGGGACGGGTCAATGAGCAGTTCTTC. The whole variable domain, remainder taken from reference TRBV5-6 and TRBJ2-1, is DAGVTQSPTHLIKTRGQQVTLRCSPKSGHDTVSWYQQALGQGPQFIFQYYEEEERQRGNFPDRFSGHQFPNYSSELNVNALLLGDSALYLCASSWGGGGRVNEQFFGPGTRLTVL.

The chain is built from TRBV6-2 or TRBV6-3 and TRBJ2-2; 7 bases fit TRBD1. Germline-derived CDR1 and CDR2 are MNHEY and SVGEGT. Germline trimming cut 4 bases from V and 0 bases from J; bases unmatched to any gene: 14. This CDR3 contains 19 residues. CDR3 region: CASSLPHRRTGPNTGELFF. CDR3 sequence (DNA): TGTGCCAGCAGTTTGCCTCACCGTAGGACAGGCCCGAACACCGGGGAGCTGTTTTTT.

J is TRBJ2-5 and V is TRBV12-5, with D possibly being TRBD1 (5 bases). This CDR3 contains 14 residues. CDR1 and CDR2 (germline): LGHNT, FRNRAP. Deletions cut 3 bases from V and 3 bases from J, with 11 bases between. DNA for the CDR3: TGTGCTAGTGGTTTTTCAGGGATTGAAGAGACCCAGTACTTC. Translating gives CASGFSGIEETQYF.

As DNA, the CDR3 is TGCGCCAGCTCGGCGTCCAAAAACATTCAGTACTTC. Protein product: CASSASKNIQYF. The rearrangement uses TRBV10-1 and TRBJ2-4; D unresolved. The CDR3 is 12 residues long. Germline CDR1 is WNHNN and CDR2 is SYGVQD (reference sequence). With 8 bases removed from V and 2 bases from J, the gap between germline ends came to 7 bases.

CDR3 residues: CASSLVGLAGGSYEQYV. CDR3 coding DNA: TGTGCCAGCAGCTTAGTAGGACTAGCGGGGGGCTCCTACGAGCAGTACGTC. This chain joins TRBV7-2 and TRBJ2-7; 14 positions agree with TRBD2. The CDR3 is 17 residues long. The germline CDR1 and CDR2 sequences are SGHTA and FQGNSA. The V segment lost 1 base and the J segment 0 bases; nucleotides outside the gene matches: 2.

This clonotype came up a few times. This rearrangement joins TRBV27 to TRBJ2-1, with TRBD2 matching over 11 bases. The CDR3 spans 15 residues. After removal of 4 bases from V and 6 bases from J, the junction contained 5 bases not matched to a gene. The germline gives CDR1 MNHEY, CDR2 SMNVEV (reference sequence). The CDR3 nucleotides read TGTGCCAGCAGTTCTAGCGGGGGGATCTTCAATGAGCAGTTCTTC. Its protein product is CASSSSGGIFNEQFF.